These 3 T cell receptor beta chains share one sample of origin, sequenced in a study of blood T cell repertoires in COVID-19. Clones were sequenced by immunoSEQ multiplex PCR, and TCRdb holds only the in-frame ones, with some missing. The repertoire includes a few hundred thousand clones, more than 75% of them detected once, and 5% to 8% sits in the top ten. The sequencing input was PBMCs or T cells enriched from blood (not recorded which). Receptors originate from a woman aged 50 to 65 who had been exposed to COVID-19.

This clone was recorded once. The chain links TRBV18 to TRBJ2-2; D gene unclear. V lost 3 bases, J lost 7 bases, and 12 bases lay in between. Germline CDR1 KGHSH, CDR2 LQKENI. The CDR3 spans 14 residues. The CDR3 DNA reads TGTGCCAGCTCACCGCGCGGATTTGACGGGGAGCTGTTTTTT. Translation: CASSPRGFDGELFF.

The J gene is TRBJ1-2, the V gene TRBV25-1; 8 bases map to TRBD1. The CDR3 extends over 14 amino acids. The V and J ends lost 8 bases and 6 bases, in that order; junction bases with no gene match: 11. Germline lookup yields CDR1 MGHDK and CDR2 SYGVNS. Here the CDR3 reads CASSRTGRFNGYTF. CDR3 nucleotides: TGTGCCAGCTCCCGGACAGGGAGATTCAATGGCTACACCTTC.

V is TRBV6-2 or TRBV6-3 and J is TRBJ2-1; 12 bases map to TRBD2. Germline-derived CDR1 and CDR2 are MNHEY and SVGEGT. V dropped 0 bases and J dropped 9; count of bases not matched to a gene: 3. The CDR3 runs to 15 residues. For the CDR3, the DNA is TGTGCCAGCAGTTACTCCTCGGGACTAGCGGGTGAGCAGTTCTTC. It is translated as CASSYSSGLAGEQFF.